The sequence of this T cell receptor (beta chain) was determined in a study of T cells in Graves' hyperthyroidism and ophthalmopathy. Study results and caveats: Expanded thyroid clonotypes (above 0.001) were mostly also found in blood.

This clonotype was counted at least ten times. What it binds is unknown. It was RNA transcripts that yielded the amplified TCR beta CDR3 regions. A set of HTBI primers served as the primers for a first-round RT-PCR of the TCR CDR3. In TCRdb, the multiplex PCR reads were re-called with MiXCR into one record per CDR3 protein. The sample carries fewer than 350,000 distinct CDR3 sequences, 15% to 20% recorded once. Fresh peripheral blood, approximately 9.1 ml, was the source of the PBMCs. The germline CDR1 and CDR2 sequences are MNHEY and SVGAGI. V lost 5 bases and J lost 13; bases outside the gene matches: 12. The CDR3 consists of 15 residues.

The sequenced sample was blood. This TCR was recovered from a woman aged 40 to 50 with Graves' ophthalmopathy. This chain uses TRBV6-5 with TRBJ1-5; 12 bases agree with TRBD1. This chain's CDR3 is CASSPRDRGRAGQHF. In DNA form, the CDR3 reads TGTGCCAGCAGTCCGCGGGACAGGGGGCGCGCGGGGCAGCATTTT.